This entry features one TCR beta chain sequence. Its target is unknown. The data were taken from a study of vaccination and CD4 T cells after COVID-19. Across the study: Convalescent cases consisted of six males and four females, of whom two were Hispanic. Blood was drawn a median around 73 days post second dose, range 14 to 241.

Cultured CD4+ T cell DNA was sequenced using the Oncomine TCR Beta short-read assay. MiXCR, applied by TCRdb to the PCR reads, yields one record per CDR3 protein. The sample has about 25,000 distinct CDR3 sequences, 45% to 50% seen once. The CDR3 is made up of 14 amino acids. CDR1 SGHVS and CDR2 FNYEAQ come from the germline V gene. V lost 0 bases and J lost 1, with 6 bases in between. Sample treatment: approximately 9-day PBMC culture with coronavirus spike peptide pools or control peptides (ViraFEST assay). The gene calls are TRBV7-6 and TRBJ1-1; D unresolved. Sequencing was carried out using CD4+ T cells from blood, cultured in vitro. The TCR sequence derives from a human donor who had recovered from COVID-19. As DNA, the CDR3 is TGTGCCAGCAGCTTAGCTGAGGCGAACACTGAAGCTTTCTTT. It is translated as CASSLAEANTEAFF.